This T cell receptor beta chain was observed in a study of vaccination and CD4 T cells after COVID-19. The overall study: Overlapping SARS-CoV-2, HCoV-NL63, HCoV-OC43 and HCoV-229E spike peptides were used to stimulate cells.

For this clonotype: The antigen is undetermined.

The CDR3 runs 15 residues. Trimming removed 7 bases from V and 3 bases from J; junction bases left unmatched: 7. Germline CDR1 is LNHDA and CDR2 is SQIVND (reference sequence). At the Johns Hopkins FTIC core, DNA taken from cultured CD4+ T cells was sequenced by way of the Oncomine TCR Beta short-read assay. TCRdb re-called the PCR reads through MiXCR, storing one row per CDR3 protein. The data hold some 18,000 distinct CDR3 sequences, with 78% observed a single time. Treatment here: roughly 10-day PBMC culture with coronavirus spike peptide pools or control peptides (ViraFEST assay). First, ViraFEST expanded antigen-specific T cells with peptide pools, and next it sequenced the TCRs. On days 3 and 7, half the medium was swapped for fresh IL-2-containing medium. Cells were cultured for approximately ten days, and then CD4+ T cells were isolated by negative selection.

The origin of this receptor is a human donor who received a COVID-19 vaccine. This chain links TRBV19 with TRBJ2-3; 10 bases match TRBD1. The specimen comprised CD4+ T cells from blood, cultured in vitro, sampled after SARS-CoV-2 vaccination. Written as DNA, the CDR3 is TGTGCCAGTACCCCCGACAGGGGGCGGACAGATACGCAGTATTTT. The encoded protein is CASTPDRGRTDTQYF.